Included here is one T cell receptor beta chain sequence, with context. TCR beta VDJ combinations and CDR3 sequences were profiled from genomic DNA. In TCRdb, the reads were re-called with MiXCR into one record per CDR3 protein. The table shows 300,000 or so distinct CDR3 sequences, with around 60% occurring only once. This sample stems from a study of CD8+CD57+ T cells in acquired aplastic anemia. Study-wide context: When averaged, DNA from sorted CD4+ and CD8+ cells came to approximately 3 ug.

The receptor comes from a human donor with severe aplastic anemia or a healthy control (not recorded which). The specimen sequenced was sorted CD4+, CD8+, or CD8+CD57+ T cells (not recorded which) from PBMCs.

CDR3 region: CASSRGWRGPGGELFF. In DNA, the CDR3 is TGTGCCAGCAGTAGGGGGTGGCGGGGGCCGGGCGGGGAGCTGTTTTTT. The V and J genes are TRBV11-2 and TRBJ2-2, with D possibly TRBD2 on 7 matching bases. Trimming stripped 6 bases from V and 7 bases from J, with 21 bases between. The CDR3 is 16 residues long. Per the germline V gene, CDR1 is SGHAT and CDR2 is FQNNGV.